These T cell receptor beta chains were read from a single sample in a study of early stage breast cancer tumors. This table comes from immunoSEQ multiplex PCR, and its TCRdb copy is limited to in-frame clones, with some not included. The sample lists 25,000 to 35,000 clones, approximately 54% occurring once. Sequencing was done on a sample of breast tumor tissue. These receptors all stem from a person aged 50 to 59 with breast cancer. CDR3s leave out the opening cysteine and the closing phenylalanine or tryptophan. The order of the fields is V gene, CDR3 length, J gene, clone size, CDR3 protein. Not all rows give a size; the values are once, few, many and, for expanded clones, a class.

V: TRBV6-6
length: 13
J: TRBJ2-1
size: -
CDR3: ASSYARQSYNEQF

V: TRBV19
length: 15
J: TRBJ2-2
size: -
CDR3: ASSTAAGLTNTGELF

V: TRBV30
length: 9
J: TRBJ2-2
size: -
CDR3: ARRVTGELF

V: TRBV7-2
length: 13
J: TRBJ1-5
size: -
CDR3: ASSLDFYANQPQH

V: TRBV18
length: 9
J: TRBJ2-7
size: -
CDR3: ASSADYEQY

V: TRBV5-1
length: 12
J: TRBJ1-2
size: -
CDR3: ASRGQGPNYGYT

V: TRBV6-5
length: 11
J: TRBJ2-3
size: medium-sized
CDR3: ASMQGDADTQY

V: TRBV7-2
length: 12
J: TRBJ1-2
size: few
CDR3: ASSLYRTQEGYT

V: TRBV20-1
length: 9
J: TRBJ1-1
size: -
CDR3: SARDNTEAF

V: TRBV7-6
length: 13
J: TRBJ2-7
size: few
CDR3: ASSFASDRSYEQY

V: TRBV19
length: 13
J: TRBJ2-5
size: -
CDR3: ASSISGVEQETQY

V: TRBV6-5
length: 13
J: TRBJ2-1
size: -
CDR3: ASSYALAGGNEQF

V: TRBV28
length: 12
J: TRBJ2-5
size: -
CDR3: ASSTRWSGETQY

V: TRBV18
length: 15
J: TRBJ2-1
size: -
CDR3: ASSPRPTESSYNEQF

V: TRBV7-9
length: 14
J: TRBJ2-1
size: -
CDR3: ASSLHWTGGLNEQF

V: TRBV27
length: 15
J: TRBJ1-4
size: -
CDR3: ASSRTGEVGTNEKLF

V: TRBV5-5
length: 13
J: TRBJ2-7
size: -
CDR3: ASSVAWGSSYEQY

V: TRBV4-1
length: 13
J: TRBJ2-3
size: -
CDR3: ASRPSGGSTDTQY

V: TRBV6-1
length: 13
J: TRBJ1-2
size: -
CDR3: ASKEGVGANYGYT